This T cell receptor beta chain was sequenced in a study of blood T cell repertoires in COVID-19. Study as a whole: From T cells, B-cell-depleted T cells, or PBMCs came the material, which was cDNA or gDNA.

Original handling: Amplification of reference gene primers was used by the study to estimate nucleated cell counts. Assay: immunoSEQ multiplex PCR; the TCRdb copy retains only in-frame clones and omits some. From that table come the V and J calls and clone size; the DNA was used to work out D and trimming. The data hold some 300,000 clones, with roughly nine tenths observed a single time. This clone has only a few counts. Cohort allocation depended upon clinical history that participants reported. The material sequenced was PBMCs or T cells enriched from blood (not recorded which). The source is a woman aged 40 to 50 who had recovered from COVID-19.

For the CDR3, the DNA is TGTGCCAGCAGCCACATGGGACAGGTGGGCACTGAAGCTTTCTTT. Translated: CASSHMGQVGTEAFF. V is TRBV14 and J is TRBJ1-1, with 8 bases lining up with TRBD1. Germline V gene sequence: CDR1 SGHDN, CDR2 FVKESK. The CDR3 consists of 15 residues. V lost 3 bases and J lost 4; bases outside the gene matches: 7. Based on the CDR3 plus reference TRBV14 and TRBJ1-1, the full variable domain is EAGVTQFPSHSVIEKGQTVTLRCDPISGHDNLYWYRRVMGKEIKFLLHFVKESKQDESGMPNNRFLAERTGGTYSTLKVQPAELEDSGVYFCASSHMGQVGTEAFFGQGTRLTVV.